The rows below give T cell receptor beta chains drawn from one sample of a study of blood T cell repertoires in COVID-19. Assay: immunoSEQ multiplex PCR; the TCRdb copy retains only in-frame clones and omits some. The sample records tens of thousands of clones, approximately 87% being singletons. The sequencing sample was made of peripheral blood. The receptor set was obtained from a human donor in a cohort sampled during active COVID-19. The CDR3 runs from the conserved cysteine through the conserved F or W. A D gene is named only where the DNA matches it firmly. Not all rows give a size; the values are once, few, many and, for expanded clones, a class.

J gene,D gene,clone size,V gene,CDR3 DNA,CDR3 protein
TRBJ2-7,TRBD2,-,TRBV5-1,TGCGCCAGCAGCTTGGTGCCTAGCGGCTCCTACGAGCAGTACTTC,CASSLVPSGSYEQYF
TRBJ2-1,-,-,TRBV15,TGTGCCACCAGCAGAGATCTGAGGTATGAGCAGTTCTTC,CATSRDLRYEQFF
TRBJ2-1,TRBD1,-,TRBV3-1/TRBV3-2,TGTGCCAGCACCCTCGCGGGGGACAGGGTCTTCAATGAGCAGTTCTTC,CASTLAGDRVFNEQFF
TRBJ2-3,TRBD1,-,TRBV13,TGTGCCAGCAGCTTAAGGCCGGGACAGGGTCCAGATACGCAGTATTTT,CASSLRPGQGPDTQYF
TRBJ2-7,TRBD2,-,TRBV29-1,TGCAGCGCCATCCGGGGGGGGGAGCAGTACTTC,CSAIRGGEQYF
TRBJ2-1,TRBD2,-,TRBV7-9,TGTGCCAGCAGCCTCACTAGCGGGGGGGCCCATGAGCAGTTCTTC,CASSLTSGGAHEQFF
TRBJ1-5,-,few,TRBV2,TGTGCCAGCAGTCCTTTACAGGGTAGCAATCAGCCCCAGCATTTT,CASSPLQGSNQPQHF
TRBJ1-6,-,few,TRBV6-5,TGTGCCAGCAGTTACCGTGAGGAGTCACCCCTCCACTTT,CASSYREESPLHF
TRBJ1-1,-,-,TRBV9,TGTGCCAGCAGCGCACAGACAGAGAACACTGAAGCTTTCTTT,CASSAQTENTEAFF
TRBJ2-3,-,once,TRBV2,TGTGCCAGCAGTGAGCGGACAGATACGCAGTATTTT,CASSERTDTQYF
TRBJ1-1,-,-,TRBV19,TGTGCCAGTAGTATAGACCGTCAGGGCGCTCGAGCTTTCTTT,CASSIDRQGARAFF
TRBJ1-6,-,-,TRBV30,TGTGCCTGGAGTGTTAACCACAGGGAATCACCCCTCCACTTT,CAWSVNHRESPLHF
TRBJ1-5,-,-,TRBV27,TGTGCCAGCAGTATCAGGGTCGGTCAGCCCCAGCATTTT,CASSIRVGQPQHF
TRBJ2-6,TRBD2,-,TRBV5-1,TGCGCCAGCAGTCCTGGGGGCGGGGGGCTGACCCACTCTGGGGCCAACGTCCTGACTTTC,CASSPGGGGLTHSGANVLTF
TRBJ1-4,TRBD1,-,TRBV18,TGTGCCAGCTCACTAAGCAGGGGGACTAATGAAAAACTGTTTTTT,CASSLSRGTNEKLFF
TRBJ2-7,TRBD1,-,TRBV6-2/TRBV6-3,TGTGCCAGCAGTTACGGGGACAGGGCCTACGAGCAGTACTTC,CASSYGDRAYEQYF
TRBJ1-3,TRBD1,-,TRBV5-5,TGTGCCAGCAGCTTAACTGGGACAGGGTTATACTCTGGAAACACCATATATTTT,CASSLTGTGLYSGNTIYF
TRBJ1-2,-,-,TRBV30,TGTGCCTGGAGCCCGGGAGGTGGCTACACCTTC,CAWSPGGGYTF
TRBJ2-5,-,-,TRBV6-2/TRBV6-3,TGTGCCAGCAGTTACTTCCTAGGGGGATACCAAGAGACCCAGTACTTC,CASSYFLGGYQETQYF
TRBJ2-1,TRBD1,once,TRBV5-1,TGCGCCAGCAGCTTGGTCCAGGGGGCTTCCTACAATGAGCAGTTCTTC,CASSLVQGASYNEQFF
TRBJ2-1,TRBD2,-,TRBV15,TGTGCCACCAGCAGAGGGACTAGCGGTTCCTACAATGAGCAGTTCTTC,CATSRGTSGSYNEQFF
TRBJ2-7,TRBD2,once,TRBV28,TGTGCCAGCAGGACTAGCGGAATGTACGAGCAGTACTTC,CASRTSGMYEQYF
TRBJ2-5,-,-,TRBV19,TGTGCCAGTAGTATGCTAGCAAAAGAGACCCAGTACTTC,CASSMLAKETQYF
TRBJ1-2,TRBD1,-,TRBV4-1,TGCGCCAGCAGCCAGGCGGGGCAGGGGGCGTATGCTTATGGCTACACCTTC,CASSQAGQGAYAYGYTF
TRBJ1-3,-,-,TRBV2,TGTGCCAGCAGTGAGTGGCAGGGTGGAAACACCATATATTTT,CASSEWQGGNTIYF
TRBJ2-3,TRBD1,-,TRBV29-1,TGCAGCGTTGACGGGACAGGGGACACAGATACGCAGTATTTT,CSVDGTGDTDTQYF
TRBJ1-1,TRBD1,-,TRBV28,TGTGCCACCTTGACAGGGGGATACACTGAAGCTTTCTTT,CATLTGGYTEAFF
TRBJ1-3,TRBD1,-,TRBV9,TGTGCCAGCAGACCGGACAGGGTACTCGGAAACACCATATATTTT,CASRPDRVLGNTIYF
TRBJ2-1,TRBD2,once,TRBV4-1,TGCGCCAGCAGCCTAACCCCAGCGGGAGCCCCCTACAATGAGCAGTTCTTC,CASSLTPAGAPYNEQFF
TRBJ2-1,-,-,TRBV21-1,TGTGCCAGCAGCAAAGCGCGGGACAGTGGAGACAATGAGCAGTTCTTC,CASSKARDSGDNEQFF
TRBJ2-2,TRBD1,-,TRBV5-1,TGCGCCAGCAGCTCCCGACAGGGAGTCGACGGGGAGCTGTTTTTT,CASSSRQGVDGELFF
TRBJ2-2,-,-,TRBV5-6,TGTGCCAGCAGCCCCCGCGCGGGACAGACATCGATGAACACCGGGGAGCTGTTTTTT,CASSPRAGQTSMNTGELFF
TRBJ1-2,-,-,TRBV6-5,TGTGCCAGCAGAACACCCAGGGCTAACTATGGCTACACCTTC,CASRTPRANYGYTF
TRBJ1-3,-,-,TRBV7-2,TGTGCCAGCACCCTAGCCCCCGCTCGGGTTGGATCTGGAAACACCATATATTTT,CASTLAPARVGSGNTIYF
TRBJ2-7,TRBD1,-,TRBV7-3,TGTGCCAGCAGCTCGACAGGGGGCAACGAGCAGTACTTC,CASSSTGGNEQYF
TRBJ2-3,TRBD1,many,TRBV19,TGTGCCAGTAGTATTAGGTCCGGGACAGCCACAGATACGCAGTATTTT,CASSIRSGTATDTQYF
TRBJ1-2,-,once,TRBV15,TGTGCCACCAGCGGTGGGTACAGGAACTATGGCTACACCTTC,CATSGGYRNYGYTF